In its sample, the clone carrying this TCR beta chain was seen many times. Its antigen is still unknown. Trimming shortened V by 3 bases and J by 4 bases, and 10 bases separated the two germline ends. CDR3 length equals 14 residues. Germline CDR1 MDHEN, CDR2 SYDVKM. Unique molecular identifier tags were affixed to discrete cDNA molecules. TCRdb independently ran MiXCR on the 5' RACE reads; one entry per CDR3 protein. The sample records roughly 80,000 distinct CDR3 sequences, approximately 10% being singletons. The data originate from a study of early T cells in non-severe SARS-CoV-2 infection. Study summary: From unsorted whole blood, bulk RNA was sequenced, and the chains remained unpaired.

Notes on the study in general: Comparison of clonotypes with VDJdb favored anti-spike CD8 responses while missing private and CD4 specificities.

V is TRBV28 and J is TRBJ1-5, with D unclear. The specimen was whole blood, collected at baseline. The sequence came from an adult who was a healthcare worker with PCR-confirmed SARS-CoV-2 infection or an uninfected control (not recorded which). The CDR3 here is CASSFRGLNQPQHF. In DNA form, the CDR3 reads TGTGCCAGCAGTTTTCGGGGTCTGAATCAGCCCCAGCATTTT.